The present T cell receptor beta chain was sequenced within a study of blood T cell repertoires in COVID-19. In the study overall: The United States, Italy and Spain provided the acute and convalescent COVID-19 samples.

How the authors handled the data: Reference gene primer amplification gave nucleated cell count estimates. Here immunoSEQ multiplex PCR was the method, and the copy in TCRdb shows in-frame clones only, minus some. The DNA gave D and trimming, while V, J and clone size come from that table. This sample has tens of thousands of clones; about three quarters occur once, and the top ten carry approximately 20%. Enrollment of patients from Seattle took place during active infection, with longitudinal follow-up. Germline V lookup: CDR1 SGHNT, CDR2 YENEEA. The length of the CDR3 is 14 residues. V lost 4 bases, J lost 1 base, and 10 bases lay in between.

The sequenced sample consisted of peripheral blood. V usage is TRBV11-3 and J usage is TRBJ1-1; D possibly corresponds to TRBD1 (6 bases). The TCR sequence derives from a man between 25 and 39 years old with COVID-19, enrolled during active disease. As DNA, the CDR3 is TGTGCCAGCAGCTACGAGACAGGGAACACTGAAGCTTTCTTT. Residues: CASSYETGNTEAFF.